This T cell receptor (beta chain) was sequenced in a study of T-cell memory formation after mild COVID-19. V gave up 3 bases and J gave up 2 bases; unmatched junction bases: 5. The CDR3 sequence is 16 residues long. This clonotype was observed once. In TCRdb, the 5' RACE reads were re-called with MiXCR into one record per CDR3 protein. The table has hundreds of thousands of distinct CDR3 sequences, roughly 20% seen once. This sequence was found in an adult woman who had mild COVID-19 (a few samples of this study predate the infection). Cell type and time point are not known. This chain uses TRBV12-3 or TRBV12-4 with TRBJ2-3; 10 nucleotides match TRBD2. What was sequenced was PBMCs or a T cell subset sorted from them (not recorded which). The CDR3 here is CASSFGLAAYTDTQYF. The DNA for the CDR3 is TGTGCCAGCAGTTTCGGACTAGCGGCTTACACAGATACGCAGTATTTT.